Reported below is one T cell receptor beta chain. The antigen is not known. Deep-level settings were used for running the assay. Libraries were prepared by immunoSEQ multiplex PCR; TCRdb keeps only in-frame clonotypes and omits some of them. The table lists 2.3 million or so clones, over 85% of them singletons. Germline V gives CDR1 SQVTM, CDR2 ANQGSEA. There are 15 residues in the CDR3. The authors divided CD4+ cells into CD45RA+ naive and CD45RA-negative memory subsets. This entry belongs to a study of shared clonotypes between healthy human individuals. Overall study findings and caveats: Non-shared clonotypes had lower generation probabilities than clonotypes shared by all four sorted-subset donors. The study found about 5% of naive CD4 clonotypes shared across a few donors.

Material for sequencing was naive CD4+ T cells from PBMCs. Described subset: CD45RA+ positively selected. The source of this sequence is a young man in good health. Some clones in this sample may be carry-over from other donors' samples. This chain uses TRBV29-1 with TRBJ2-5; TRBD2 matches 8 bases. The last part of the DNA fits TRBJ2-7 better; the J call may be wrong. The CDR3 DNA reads TGCAGCGTTGGTGGGGCGTTAGCGGGAATCTACGAGCAGTACTTC. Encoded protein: CSVGGALAGIYEQYF.